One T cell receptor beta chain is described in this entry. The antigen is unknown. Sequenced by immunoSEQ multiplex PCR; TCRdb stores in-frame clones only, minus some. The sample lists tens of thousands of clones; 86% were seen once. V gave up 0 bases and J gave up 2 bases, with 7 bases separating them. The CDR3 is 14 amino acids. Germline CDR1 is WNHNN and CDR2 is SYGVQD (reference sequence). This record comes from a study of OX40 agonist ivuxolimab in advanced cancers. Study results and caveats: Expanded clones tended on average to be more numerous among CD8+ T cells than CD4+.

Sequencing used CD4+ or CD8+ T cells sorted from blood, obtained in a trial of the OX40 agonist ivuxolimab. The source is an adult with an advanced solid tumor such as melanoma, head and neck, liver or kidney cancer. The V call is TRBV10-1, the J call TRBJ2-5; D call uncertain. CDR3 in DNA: TGCGCCAGCAGTGAGTCTGGGGTTCAAGAGACCCAGTACTTC. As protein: CASSESGVQETQYF.